The rows below give T cell receptor beta chains drawn from one sample of a study of shared clonotypes between healthy human individuals. Repertoires were generated with immunoSEQ multiplex PCR, while TCRdb's copy carries only in-frame clones and drops some. Here the sample spans 2 million to 3 million clones, 93% being singletons. The specimen was naive CD4+ T cells from PBMCs. The receptors shown here come from a young man in good health. Some clones in this sample may be carry-over from other donors' samples. Both conserved end residues are part of each CDR3. D genes are given only for firm matches. The size entry is marked missing in some rows and otherwise reads once, few, many or a size class.

d_call clone_size j_call v_call cdr3_aa cdr3_nt
TRBD1 . TRBJ1-2 TRBV14 CASSQSQGVRYTF TGTGCCAGCAGCCAAAGCCAGGGGGTTCGCTACACCTTC
. . TRBJ1-2 TRBV7-2 CASRLGAGNYGYTF TGTGCCAGCAGGCTAGGGGCAGGCAACTATGGCTACACCTTC
TRBD1 . TRBJ1-1 TRBV7-9 CASSPPGGASYTEAFF TGTGCCAGCAGCCCCCCAGGGGGCGCGTCATACACTGAAGCTTTCTTT
TRBD1 . TRBJ1-1 TRBV27 CASSFSAGGGTEAFF TGTGCCAGCAGTTTCTCGGCAGGGGGAGGAACTGAAGCTTTCTTT
. once TRBJ2-5 TRBV7-2 CASSLVHRTQETQYF TGTGCCAGCAGCTTGGTCCACAGGACCCAAGAGACCCAGTACTTC
. once TRBJ2-7 TRBV6-1 CASSVSRVGEQYF TGTGCCAGCAGTGTAAGCAGGGTAGGGGAGCAGTACTTC
. . TRBJ1-2 TRBV9 CASSVGVGAGYTF TGTGCCAGCAGCGTAGGGGTAGGGGCGGGCTACACCTTC
TRBD1 . TRBJ1-1 TRBV5-4 CASSLAAGGMNTEAFF TGTGCCAGCAGCTTGGCCGCAGGGGGCATGAACACTGAAGCTTTCTTT
TRBD2 . TRBJ2-3 TRBV5-1 CASRTSGREDTQYF TGCGCCAGCAGGACTAGCGGGAGGGAAGATACGCAGTATTTT
TRBD1 . TRBJ2-2 TRBV6-5 CASSYGDRRFTGELFF TGTGCCAGCAGTTACGGGGACAGGCGATTCACCGGGGAGCTGTTTTTT
TRBD1 . TRBJ1-2 TRBV18 CASSLRQGADRDGYTF TGTGCCAGCTCACTACGACAGGGGGCGGATCGGGATGGCTACACCTTC
TRBD2 . TRBJ2-3 TRBV9 CASGRDYSTDTQYF TGTGCAAGCGGCCGGGACTACAGCACAGATACGCAGTATTTT
TRBD1 . TRBJ1-4 TRBV10-2 CARSESPGGGGKLFF TGCGCCCGCAGTGAGTCTCCAGGGGGCGGGGGGAAACTGTTTTTT
. . TRBJ2-7 TRBV2 CASQRDTTYEQYF TGTGCCAGCCAGAGGGACACCACCTACGAGCAGTACTTC
TRBD1 . TRBJ1-2 TRBV30 CAWSDRGRSHPLNYGYTF TGTGCCTGGAGCGACAGGGGGCGCAGTCATCCGCTAAACTATGGCTACACCTTC
. few TRBJ2-3 TRBV11-2 CASSLDRVTDTQYF TGTGCCAGCAGCTTAGATCGGGTCACAGATACGCAGTATTTT
TRBD2 . TRBJ2-7 TRBV15 CATSRDLAGGVKQYF TGTGCCACCAGCAGAGATCTAGCGGGAGGCGTCAAGCAGTACTTC
. . TRBJ1-5 TRBV5-5 CASSLAYSNQPQHF TGTGCCAGCAGCTTGGCCTATAGCAATCAGCCCCAGCATTTT
TRBD2 . TRBJ2-1 TRBV10-3 CAISIGLAGEGSSSYNEQFF TGTGCCATCAGCATCGGACTAGCGGGAGAGGGGTCAAGCTCCTACAATGAGCAGTTCTTC
. . TRBJ1-1 TRBV7-9 CASSPPGGQTEAFF TGTGCCAGCAGCCCACCGGGGGGCCAAACTGAAGCTTTCTTT
. . TRBJ1-1 TRBV4-2 CASSHHESEAFF TGTGCCAGCAGCCACCACGAGTCTGAAGCTTTCTTT
TRBD1 . TRBJ1-4 TRBV6-5 CASRDRAREKLFF TGTGCCAGCAGAGACAGGGCCCGGGAAAAACTGTTTTTT
. . TRBJ2-7 TRBV5-1 CASSLYIGGGAYEQYF TGCGCCAGCAGCTTGTATATTGGGGGAGGCGCCTACGAGCAGTACTTC
TRBD1 once TRBJ2-3 TRBV11-2 CASSLGDRTGTDTQYF TGTGCCAGCAGCTTAGGGGACAGGACAGGCACAGATACGCAGTATTTT
. . TRBJ2-3 TRBV7-3 CASSQGGGTDTQYF TGTGCCAGCAGCCAAGGAGGAGGCACAGATACGCAGTATTTT
. . TRBJ1-5 TRBV6-1 CASSEAGERRQPQHF TGTGCCAGCAGTGAAGCGGGGGAACGGAGGCAGCCCCAGCATTTT
. . TRBJ1-1 TRBV9 CASSVNWDTEAFF TGTGCCAGCAGCGTTAATTGGGACACTGAAGCTTTCTTT
. once TRBJ2-5 TRBV2 CASSDGRQETQYF TGTGCCAGCAGTGACGGCAGGCAAGAGACCCAGTACTTC
. once TRBJ1-2 TRBV28 CASTSPGVVLQDGYTF TGTGCCAGCACCTCCCCGGGGGTAGTACTACAAGATGGCTACACCTTC
. . TRBJ1-5 TRBV6-1 CASSYAEGRQPQHF TGTGCCAGCAGTTATGCAGAAGGGCGTCAGCCCCAGCATTTT
. . TRBJ1-4 TRBV30 CAWSAQGGEKLFF TGTGCCTGGAGTGCACAGGGCGGTGAAAAACTGTTTTTT
. . TRBJ2-6 TRBV18 CASSPRGTRAGANVLTF TGTGCCAGCTCACCGAGGGGGACGAGAGCTGGGGCCAACGTCCTGACTTTC
. . TRBJ1-1 TRBV5-1 CASSSEGGDTEAFF TGCGCCAGCAGCTCGGAGGGGGGTGACACTGAAGCTTTCTTT
TRBD1 . TRBJ2-7 TRBV18 CASSPPGTGGYEQYF TGTGCCAGCTCACCGCCCGGGACAGGGGGCTACGAGCAGTACTTC
. . TRBJ1-1 TRBV10-1 CASSGHLNTEAFF TGCGCCAGCAGTGGACATTTGAACACTGAAGCTTTCTTT
. . TRBJ1-1 TRBV6-6 CASSNLYLRAEAFF TGTGCCAGCAGCAATCTATACCTAAGGGCTGAAGCTTTCTTT
. . TRBJ2-1 TRBV7-9 CASSPVRFTEQFF TGTGCCAGCAGCCCCGTGAGGTTTACTGAGCAGTTCTTC
TRBD2 once TRBJ2-1 TRBV6-1 CASSQLAGAAYEQFF TGTGCCAGCAGTCAACTAGCGGGAGCTGCGTATGAGCAGTTCTTC
. . TRBJ2-7 TRBV6-6 CASSYSIAPYEQYF TGTGCCAGCAGTTACTCGATTGCACCCTACGAGCAGTACTTC
. . TRBJ1-4 TRBV10-3 CAIELAGTNEKLFF TGTGCCATCGAATTGGCAGGAACTAATGAAAAACTGTTTTTT
TRBD2 . TRBJ2-7 TRBV5-4 CASSLDRASASGNYEQYF TGTGCCAGCAGCTTGGACAGGGCATCGGCTAGCGGGAACTACGAGCAGTACTTC
TRBD1 . TRBJ2-5 TRBV7-3 CASSLRGTGGETQYF TGTGCCAGCAGCTTAAGGGGGACAGGGGGAGAGACCCAGTACTTC
. . TRBJ1-2 TRBV18 CASSPLSGGNYGYTF TGTGCCAGCTCACCACTTTCGGGCGGGAACTATGGCTACACCTTC
TRBD2 . TRBJ2-1 TRBV6-5 CASSRTSGPYNEQFF TGTGCCAGCAGTCGAACTAGCGGCCCCTACAATGAGCAGTTCTTC
. . TRBJ1-1 TRBV28 CASSLGTSYTEAFF TGTGCCAGCAGTTTAGGGACATCCTACACTGAAGCTTTCTTT
. once TRBJ2-5 TRBV6-5 CASSYGRGTETQYF TGTGCCAGCAGTTACGGAAGGGGTACGGAGACCCAGTACTTC
TRBD1 . TRBJ1-4 TRBV7-2 CASSPTPTGFNEKLFF TGTGCCAGCAGCCCGACCCCGACAGGGTTTAATGAAAAACTGTTTTTT
. . TRBJ2-7 TRBV6-5 CAIKRGEASYEQYF TGTGCCATCAAAAGGGGGGAGGCCTCCTACGAGCAGTACTTC
TRBD2 . TRBJ2-2 TRBV28 CASSSPPLAGNTGELFF TGTGCCAGCAGTTCCCCCCCGCTAGCGGGGAACACCGGGGAGCTGTTTTTT
TRBD1 few TRBJ1-2 TRBV6-5 CASRPRDRVYGYTF TGTGCCAGCAGACCCCGGGACAGGGTTTATGGCTACACCTTC
. . TRBJ2-7 TRBV7-2 CASSLAPSGFLEQYF TGTGCCAGCAGCTTAGCCCCTAGTGGGTTTTTGGAGCAGTACTTC
. once TRBJ2-7 TRBV7-9 CASSLKGVASYEQYF TGTGCCAGCAGCCTCAAGGGGGTGGCTTCCTACGAGCAGTACTTC
. . TRBJ2-2 TRBV11-2 CASTTQKGRGSNTGELFF TGTGCCAGCACCACACAAAAGGGACGCGGGTCGAACACCGGGGAGCTGTTTTTT
TRBD1 . TRBJ1-6 TRBV4-1 CASSPEDRGRSYNSPLHF TGCGCCAGCAGCCCCGAGGACAGGGGGCGCTCCTATAATTCACCCCTCCACTTT